A selection of T cell receptor beta chains follows, all from one sample in a study of blood T cell repertoires in COVID-19. Measured with immunoSEQ multiplex PCR; TCRdb has only the in-frame clones, and not every one. In the table there are 270,000 or so clones, 80% to 85% of which are singletons. The sequenced sample was PBMCs or T cells enriched from blood (not recorded which). The receptors derive from a man aged 45 to 65 who had recovered from COVID-19. CDR3s include the opening cysteine and the closing phenylalanine or tryptophan. A D gene is named only where the DNA matches it firmly. The size of a clone is reported for some rows only, either as once, few or many, or as a class for expanded clones.

J gene	V gene	CDR3 length	clone size	D gene	CDR3 DNA	CDR3 protein
TRBJ1-1	TRBV6-5	11	-	-	TGTGCCAGCAGTTACGGCGGGGGGGCTTTCTTT	CASSYGGGAFF
TRBJ1-6	TRBV27	15	-	TRBD1	TGTGCCAGCAGTTTCGGGACAGGGAATAATTCACCCCTCCACTTT	CASSFGTGNNSPLHF
TRBJ1-1	TRBV5-8	12	-	TRBD1	TGTGCCAACGCGGACAGGGGGACTGAAGCTTTCTTT	CANADRGTEAFF
TRBJ1-2	TRBV4-2	15	-	-	TGTGCCAGCAGCCATGGACAGAATGTGGGGGACGGCTACACCTTC	CASSHGQNVGDGYTF
TRBJ1-2	TRBV7-2	17	-	TRBD1	TGTGCCAGCAGCTCGACAGTCGGGACAGGGGGTGACTATGGCTACACCTTC	CASSSTVGTGGDYGYTF
TRBJ2-5	TRBV13	15	-	TRBD2	TGTGCCAGCAGCCCCCCGGGGGGGGGTCAAGAGACCCAGTACTTC	CASSPPGGGQETQYF
TRBJ2-5	TRBV16	13	-	-	TGTGCCAGCAGAGATTTAGGGGAAGAGACCCAGTACTTC	CASRDLGEETQYF
TRBJ2-7	TRBV28	19	-	TRBD1	TGTGCCAGCAGTTTCTGGGCCGGGACAGGGGTCGAACCCCCCTACGAGCAGTACTTC	CASSFWAGTGVEPPYEQYF
TRBJ1-5	TRBV19	17	-	-	TGTGCCAGTAGTACCGGGAGTGGCCATTCTAGCAATCAGCCCCAGCATTTT	CASSTGSGHSSNQPQHF
TRBJ2-2	TRBV24-1	15	-	-	TGTGCCACCAGTGATTTCAGGGAGAACACCGGGGAGCTGTTTTTT	CATSDFRENTGELFF
TRBJ1-6	TRBV19	15	-	-	TGTGCCAGTAGTTTCGACGGGGAATATAATTCACCCCTCCACTTT	CASSFDGEYNSPLHF
TRBJ1-3	TRBV5-6	15	-	-	TGTGCCAGCAGCTCCGTGGGGGGGATAGAAAACACCATATATTTT	CASSSVGGIENTIYF
TRBJ2-7	TRBV6-5	14	-	-	TGTGCCAGCAGCGTGGGTGTCGGGGGCTACGAGCAGTACTTC	CASSVGVGGYEQYF
TRBJ1-5	TRBV5-5	14	few	-	TGTGCCAGCAGCTTGGGTCAGGGTCCTCAGCCCCAGCATTTT	CASSLGQGPQPQHF
TRBJ1-5	TRBV5-4	15	-	-	TGTGCCAGCAGCTTTGGGCCTGACCGCAATCAGCCCCAGCATTTT	CASSFGPDRNQPQHF
TRBJ1-4	TRBV15	16	once	-	TGTGCCACCAGCGCCAGCACGGGGAACGCTAATGAAAAACTGTTTTTT	CATSASTGNANEKLFF
TRBJ1-2	TRBV5-6	14	once	TRBD1	TGTGCCAGCAGCTTGGACAGGGGGTCCTATGGCTACACCTTC	CASSLDRGSYGYTF
TRBJ1-1	TRBV15	15	-	-	TGTGCCACCAGCAGCGTTTGGCGGGGGGGCACTGAAGCTTTCTTT	CATSSVWRGGTEAFF
TRBJ1-2	TRBV5-1	15	-	TRBD1	TGCGCCAGCAGCTTGAGGACAGGGGGCGACTATGGCTACACCTTC	CASSLRTGGDYGYTF
TRBJ2-3	TRBV11-3	15	-	TRBD2	TGTGCCAGCAGCTTGACTAGCGGACGCACAGATACGCAGTATTTT	CASSLTSGRTDTQYF
TRBJ1-2	TRBV5-1	17	-	-	TGCGCCAGCAGCTTGGAGGCCAACACCCCTCCGGGAGTTGGCTACACCTTC	CASSLEANTPPGVGYTF
TRBJ2-1	TRBV15	18	-	TRBD2	TGTGCCACCAGCACCCTACGAGAACTAGCGGGACAGTACAATGAGCAGTTCTTC	CATSTLRELAGQYNEQFF
TRBJ1-2	TRBV14	16	-	-	TGTGCCAGCAGCCCTCTGGGGAGGGACGTCAACTATGGCTACACCTTC	CASSPLGRDVNYGYTF